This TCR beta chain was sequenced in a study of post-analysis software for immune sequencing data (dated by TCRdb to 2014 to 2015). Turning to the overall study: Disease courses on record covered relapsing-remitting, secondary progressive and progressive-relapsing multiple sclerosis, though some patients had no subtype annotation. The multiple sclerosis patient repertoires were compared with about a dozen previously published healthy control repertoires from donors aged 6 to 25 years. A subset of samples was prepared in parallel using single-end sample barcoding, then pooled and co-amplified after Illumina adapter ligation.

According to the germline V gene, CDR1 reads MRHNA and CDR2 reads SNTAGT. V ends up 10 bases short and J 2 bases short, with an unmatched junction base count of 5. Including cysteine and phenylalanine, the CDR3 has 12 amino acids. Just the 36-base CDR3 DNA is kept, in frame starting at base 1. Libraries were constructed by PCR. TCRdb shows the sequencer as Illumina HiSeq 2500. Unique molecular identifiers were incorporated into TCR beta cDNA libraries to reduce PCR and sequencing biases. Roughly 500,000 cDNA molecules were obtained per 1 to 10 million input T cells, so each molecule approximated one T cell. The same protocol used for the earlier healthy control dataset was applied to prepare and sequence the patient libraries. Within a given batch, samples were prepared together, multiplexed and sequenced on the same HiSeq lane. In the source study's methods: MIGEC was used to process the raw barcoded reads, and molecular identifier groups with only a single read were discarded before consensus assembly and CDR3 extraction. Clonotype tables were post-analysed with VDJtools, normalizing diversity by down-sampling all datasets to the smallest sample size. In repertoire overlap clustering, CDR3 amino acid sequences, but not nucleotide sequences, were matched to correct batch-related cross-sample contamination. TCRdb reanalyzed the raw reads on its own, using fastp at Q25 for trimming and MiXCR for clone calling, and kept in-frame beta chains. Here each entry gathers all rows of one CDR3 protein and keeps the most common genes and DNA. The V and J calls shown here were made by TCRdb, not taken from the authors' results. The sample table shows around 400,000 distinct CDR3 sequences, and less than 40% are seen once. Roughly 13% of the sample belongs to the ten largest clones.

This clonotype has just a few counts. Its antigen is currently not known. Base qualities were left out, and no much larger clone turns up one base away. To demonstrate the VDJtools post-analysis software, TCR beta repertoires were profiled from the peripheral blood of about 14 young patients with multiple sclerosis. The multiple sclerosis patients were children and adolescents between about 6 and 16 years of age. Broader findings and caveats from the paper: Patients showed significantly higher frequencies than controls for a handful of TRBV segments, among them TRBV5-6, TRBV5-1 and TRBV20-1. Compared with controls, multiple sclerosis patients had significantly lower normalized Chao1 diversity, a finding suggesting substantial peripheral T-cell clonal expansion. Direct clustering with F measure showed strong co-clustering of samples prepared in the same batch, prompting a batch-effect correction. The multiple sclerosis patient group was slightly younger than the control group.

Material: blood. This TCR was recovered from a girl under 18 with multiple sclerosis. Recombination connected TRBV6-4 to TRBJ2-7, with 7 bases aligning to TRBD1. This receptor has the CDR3 CAKRDSTYEQYF. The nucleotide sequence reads TGTGCCAAACGGGACAGTACCTACGAGCAGTACTTC.